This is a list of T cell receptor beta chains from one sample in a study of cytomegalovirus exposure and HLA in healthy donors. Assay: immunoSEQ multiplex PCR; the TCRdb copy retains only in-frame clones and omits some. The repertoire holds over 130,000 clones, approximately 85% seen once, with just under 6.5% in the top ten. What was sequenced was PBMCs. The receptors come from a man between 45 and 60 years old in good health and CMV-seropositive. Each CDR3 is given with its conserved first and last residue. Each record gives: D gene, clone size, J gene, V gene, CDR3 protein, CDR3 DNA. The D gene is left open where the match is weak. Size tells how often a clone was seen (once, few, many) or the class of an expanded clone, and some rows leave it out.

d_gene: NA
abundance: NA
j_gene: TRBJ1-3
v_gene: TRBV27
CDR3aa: CASSFNSGNTIYF
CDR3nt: TGTGCCAGCAGTTTTAACTCTGGAAACACCATATATTTT

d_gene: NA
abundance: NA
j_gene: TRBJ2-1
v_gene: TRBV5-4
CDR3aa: CASREGGLGVPYNEQFF
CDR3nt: TGTGCCAGCAGAGAGGGTGGGCTCGGGGTCCCCTACAATGAGCAGTTCTTC

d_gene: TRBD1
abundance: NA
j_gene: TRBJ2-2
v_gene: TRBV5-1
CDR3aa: CASSLGSGQGVTGELFF
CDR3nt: TGCGCCAGCAGCTTGGGATCAGGACAGGGGGTAACCGGGGAGCTGTTTTTT

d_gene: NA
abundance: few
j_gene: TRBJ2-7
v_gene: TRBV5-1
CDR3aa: CASSLYPSSYEQYF
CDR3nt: TGCGCCAGCAGCTTGTACCCGAGCTCCTACGAGCAGTACTTC

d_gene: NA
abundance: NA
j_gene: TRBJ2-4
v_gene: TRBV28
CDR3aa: CASSPHKNIQYF
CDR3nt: TGTGCCAGCAGTCCACACAAAAACATTCAGTACTTC

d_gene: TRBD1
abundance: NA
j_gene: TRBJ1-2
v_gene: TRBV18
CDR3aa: CASSQTDRDYGYTF
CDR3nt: TGTGCCAGCTCACAAACGGACAGGGACTATGGCTACACCTTC

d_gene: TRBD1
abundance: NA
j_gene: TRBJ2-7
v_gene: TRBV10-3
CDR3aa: CAISSSGTGDSYEQYF
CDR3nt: TGTGCCATCAGCTCTTCGGGGACAGGGGATTCTTACGAGCAGTACTTC

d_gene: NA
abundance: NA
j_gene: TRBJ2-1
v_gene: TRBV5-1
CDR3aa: CASSLDAGYNEQFF
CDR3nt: TGCGCCAGCAGCTTGGACGCGGGTTACAATGAGCAGTTCTTC

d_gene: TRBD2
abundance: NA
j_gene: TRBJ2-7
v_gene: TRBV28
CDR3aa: CASKTSGSIDEQYF
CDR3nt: TGTGCCAGCAAAACTAGCGGGAGTATCGACGAGCAGTACTTC

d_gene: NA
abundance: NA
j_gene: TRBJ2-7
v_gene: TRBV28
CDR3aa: CASSSGTRTYEQYF
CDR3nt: TGTGCCAGCAGTTCCGGGACTCGCACCTACGAGCAGTACTTC

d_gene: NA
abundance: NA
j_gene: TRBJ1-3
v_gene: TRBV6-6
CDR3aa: CASSYGTGGNTIYF
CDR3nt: TGTGCCAGCAGTTACGGGACTGGTGGAAACACCATATATTTT

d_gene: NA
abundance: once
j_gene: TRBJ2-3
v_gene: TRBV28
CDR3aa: CASSRLESTDTQYF
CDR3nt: TGTGCCAGCAGTCGACTAGAAAGCACAGATACGCAGTATTTT

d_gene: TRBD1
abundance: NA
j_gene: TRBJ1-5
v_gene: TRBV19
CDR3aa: CASSQGQGNQPQHF
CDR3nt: TGTGCCAGTAGTCAGGGACAGGGGAATCAGCCCCAGCATTTT

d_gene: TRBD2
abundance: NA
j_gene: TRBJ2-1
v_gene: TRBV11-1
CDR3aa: CASSMGLAGGTSYNEQFF
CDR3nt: TGTGCCAGCAGCATGGGACTAGCGGGAGGAACTTCCTACAATGAGCAGTTCTTC

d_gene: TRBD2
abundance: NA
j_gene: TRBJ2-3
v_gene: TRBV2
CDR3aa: CASSALSGASTDTQYF
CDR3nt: TGTGCCAGCAGCGCCCTAAGCGGGGCTAGCACAGATACGCAGTATTTT

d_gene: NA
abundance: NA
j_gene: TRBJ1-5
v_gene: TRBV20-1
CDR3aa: CSADRGRPQHF
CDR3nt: TGCAGTGCGGATAGGGGGAGGCCCCAGCATTTT

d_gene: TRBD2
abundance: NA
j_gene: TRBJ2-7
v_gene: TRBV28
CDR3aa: CASSPGLAGTYEQYF
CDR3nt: TGTGCCAGCAGTCCGGGACTAGCGGGTACCTACGAGCAGTACTTC

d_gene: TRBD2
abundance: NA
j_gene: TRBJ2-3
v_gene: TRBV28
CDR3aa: CASKLAGGSDTQYF
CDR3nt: TGTGCCAGCAAACTAGCGGGAGGGTCAGATACGCAGTATTTT

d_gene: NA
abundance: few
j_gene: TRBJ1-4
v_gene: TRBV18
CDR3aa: CASSPIAATNEKLFF
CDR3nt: TGTGCCAGCTCTCCCATCGCGGCAACTAATGAAAAACTGTTTTTT

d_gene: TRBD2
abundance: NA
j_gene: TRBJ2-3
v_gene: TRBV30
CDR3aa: CAWSVSLAGSTDTQYF
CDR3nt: TGTGCCTGGAGTGTATCACTAGCGGGGTCGACAGATACGCAGTATTTT

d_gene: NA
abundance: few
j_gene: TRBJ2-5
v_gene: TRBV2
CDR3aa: CASSAGQETQYF
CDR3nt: TGTGCCAGCAGCGCAGGGCAGGAGACCCAGTACTTC

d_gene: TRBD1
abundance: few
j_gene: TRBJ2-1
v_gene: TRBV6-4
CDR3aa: CASSDAGTGGYNEQFF
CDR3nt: TGTGCCAGCAGTGACGCCGGGACAGGGGGCTACAATGAGCAGTTCTTC

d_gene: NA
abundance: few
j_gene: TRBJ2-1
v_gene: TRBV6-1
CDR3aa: CASSEAMTRGNEQFF
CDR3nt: TGTGCCAGCAGTGAAGCGATGACCCGCGGGAATGAGCAGTTCTTC

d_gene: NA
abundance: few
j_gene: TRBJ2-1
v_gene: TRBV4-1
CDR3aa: CASSQDRSSYNEQFF
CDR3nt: TGCGCCAGCAGCCAAGATCGGAGCTCCTACAATGAGCAGTTCTTC

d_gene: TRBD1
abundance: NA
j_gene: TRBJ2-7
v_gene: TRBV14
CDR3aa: CASSGDRSYSYEQYF
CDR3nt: TGTGCCAGCAGCGGGGACAGGTCCTACTCCTACGAGCAGTACTTC

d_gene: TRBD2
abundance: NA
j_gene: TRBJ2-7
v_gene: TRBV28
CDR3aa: CASSSSRAGENYEQYF
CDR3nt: TGTGCCAGCAGTTCCTCGAGAGCGGGAGAGAACTACGAGCAGTACTTC

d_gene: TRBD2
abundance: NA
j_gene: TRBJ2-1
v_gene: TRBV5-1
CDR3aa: CASSLQLAPREQFF
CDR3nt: TGCGCCAGCAGCTTGCAACTAGCGCCACGGGAGCAGTTCTTC